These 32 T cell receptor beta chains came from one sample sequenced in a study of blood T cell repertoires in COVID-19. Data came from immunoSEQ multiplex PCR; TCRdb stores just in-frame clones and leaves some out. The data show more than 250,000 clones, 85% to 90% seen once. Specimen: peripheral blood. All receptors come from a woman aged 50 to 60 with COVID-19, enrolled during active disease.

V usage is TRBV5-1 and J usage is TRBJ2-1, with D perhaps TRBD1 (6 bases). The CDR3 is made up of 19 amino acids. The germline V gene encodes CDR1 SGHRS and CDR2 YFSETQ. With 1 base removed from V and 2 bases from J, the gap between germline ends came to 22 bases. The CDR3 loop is CASSLPQGRGLGTYNEQFF. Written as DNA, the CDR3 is TGCGCCAGCAGCTTGCCACAGGGTCGCGGGCTAGGGACCTACAATGAGCAGTTCTTC.

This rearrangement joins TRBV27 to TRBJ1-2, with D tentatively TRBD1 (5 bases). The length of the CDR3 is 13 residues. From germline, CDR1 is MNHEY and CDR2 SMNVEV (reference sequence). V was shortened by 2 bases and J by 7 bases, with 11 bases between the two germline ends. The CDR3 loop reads CASSLHQGPGYTF. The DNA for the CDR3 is TGTGCCAGCAGTTTACACCAGGGTCCTGGCTACACCTTC.

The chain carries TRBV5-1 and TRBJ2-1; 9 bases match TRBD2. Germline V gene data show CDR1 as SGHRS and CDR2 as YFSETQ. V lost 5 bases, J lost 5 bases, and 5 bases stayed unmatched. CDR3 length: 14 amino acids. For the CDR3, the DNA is TGCGCCAGCAGTGGACTAGCGACGCACAATGAGCAGTTCTTC. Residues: CASSGLATHNEQFF.

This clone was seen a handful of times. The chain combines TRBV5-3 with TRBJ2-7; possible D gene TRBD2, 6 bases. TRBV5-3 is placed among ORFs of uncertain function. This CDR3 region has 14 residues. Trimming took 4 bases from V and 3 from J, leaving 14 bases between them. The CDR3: CARSLPGTYYEQYF. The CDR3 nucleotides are TGTGCCAGAAGCCTCCCCGGGACTTACTACGAGCAGTACTTC.

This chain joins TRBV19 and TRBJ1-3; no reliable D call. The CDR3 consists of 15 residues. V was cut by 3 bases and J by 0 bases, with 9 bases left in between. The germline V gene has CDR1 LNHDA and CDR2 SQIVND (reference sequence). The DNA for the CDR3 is TGTGCCAGTAGTATTCCGACATCCTCTGGAAACACCATATATTTT. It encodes CASSIPTSSGNTIYF.

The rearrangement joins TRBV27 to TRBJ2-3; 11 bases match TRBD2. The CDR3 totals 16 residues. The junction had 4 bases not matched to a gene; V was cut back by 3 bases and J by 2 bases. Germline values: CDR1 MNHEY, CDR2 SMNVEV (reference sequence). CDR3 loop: CASSFLAGGFTDTQYF. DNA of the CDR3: TGTGCCAGCAGTTTCCTAGCGGGAGGATTCACAGATACGCAGTATTTT.

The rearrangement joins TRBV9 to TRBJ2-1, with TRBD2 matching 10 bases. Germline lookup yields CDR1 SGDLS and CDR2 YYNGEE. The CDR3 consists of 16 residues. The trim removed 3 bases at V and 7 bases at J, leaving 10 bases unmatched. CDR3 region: CASSDWTSGSLNEQFF. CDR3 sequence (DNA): TGTGCCAGCAGCGACTGGACTAGCGGTTCTTTGAATGAGCAGTTCTTC.

The CDR3 DNA is TGCAGTGCTAGTGCCGGACAGAAATCTACCTACGAGCAGTACTTC. Its translation is CSASAGQKSTYEQYF. The J gene is TRBJ2-7, the V gene TRBV20-1; D is perhaps TRBD1 (6 bases). Germline CDR1 is DFQATT and CDR2 is SNEGSKA (reference sequence). The V end lost 3 bases, the J end lost 2 bases, and 17 bases lay between the germline ends. The CDR3 contains 15 residues.

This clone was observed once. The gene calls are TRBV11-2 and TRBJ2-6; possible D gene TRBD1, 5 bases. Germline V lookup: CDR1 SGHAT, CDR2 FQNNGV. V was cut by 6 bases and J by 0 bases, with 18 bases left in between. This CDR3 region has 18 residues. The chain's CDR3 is CASRPRQKPSSGANVLTF. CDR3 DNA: TGTGCCAGCAGACCCAGACAGAAACCGTCCTCTGGGGCCAACGTCCTGACTTTC.

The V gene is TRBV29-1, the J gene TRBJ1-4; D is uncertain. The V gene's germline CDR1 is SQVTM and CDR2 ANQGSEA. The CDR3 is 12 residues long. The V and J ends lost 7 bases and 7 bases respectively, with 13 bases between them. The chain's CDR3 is CSAVLGSEKLFF. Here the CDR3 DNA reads TGCAGCGCCGTCCTGGGCTCTGAAAAACTGTTTTTT. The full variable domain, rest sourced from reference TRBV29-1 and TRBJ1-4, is SAVISQKPSRDICQRGTSLTIQCQVDSQVTMMFWYRQQPGQSLTLIATANQGSEATYESGFVIDKFPISRPNLTFSTLTVSNMSPEDSSIYLCSAVLGSEKLFFGSGTQLSVL.

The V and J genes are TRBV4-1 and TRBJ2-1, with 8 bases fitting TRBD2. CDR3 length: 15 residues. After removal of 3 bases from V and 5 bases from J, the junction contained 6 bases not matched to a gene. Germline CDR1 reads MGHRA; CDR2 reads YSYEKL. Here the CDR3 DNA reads TGCGCCAGCAGCCAGTTAGCGGGATCCCACAATGAGCAGTTCTTC. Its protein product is CASSQLAGSHNEQFF.

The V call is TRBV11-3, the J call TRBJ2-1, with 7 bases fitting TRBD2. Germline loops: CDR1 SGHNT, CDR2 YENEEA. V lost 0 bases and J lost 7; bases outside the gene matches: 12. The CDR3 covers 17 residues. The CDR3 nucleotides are TGTGCCAGCAGCTTAGACAGCGGGAAGACTAGCAGGAATGAGCAGTTCTTC. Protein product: CASSLDSGKTSRNEQFF.

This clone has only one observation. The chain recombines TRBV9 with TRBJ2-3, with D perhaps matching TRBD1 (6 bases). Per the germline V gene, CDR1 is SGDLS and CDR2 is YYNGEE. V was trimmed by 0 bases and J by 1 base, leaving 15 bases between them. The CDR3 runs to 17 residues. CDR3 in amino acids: CASSVAGDNTRTDTQYF. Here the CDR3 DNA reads TGTGCCAGCAGCGTAGCTGGGGACAACACTCGCACAGATACGCAGTATTTT. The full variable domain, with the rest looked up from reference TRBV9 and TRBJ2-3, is DSGVTQTPKHLITATGQRVTLRCSPRSGDLSVYWYQQSLDQGLQFLIQYYNGEERAKGNILERFSAQQFPDLHSELNLSSLELGDSALYFCASSVAGDNTRTDTQYFGPGTRLTVL.

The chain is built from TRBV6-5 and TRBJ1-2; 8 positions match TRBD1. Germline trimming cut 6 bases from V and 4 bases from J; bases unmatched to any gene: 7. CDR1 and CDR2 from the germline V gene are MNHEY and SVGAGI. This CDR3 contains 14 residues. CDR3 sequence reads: CASSRTGPSYGYTF. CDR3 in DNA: TGTGCCAGCAGCAGGACAGGGCCGAGCTATGGCTACACCTTC.

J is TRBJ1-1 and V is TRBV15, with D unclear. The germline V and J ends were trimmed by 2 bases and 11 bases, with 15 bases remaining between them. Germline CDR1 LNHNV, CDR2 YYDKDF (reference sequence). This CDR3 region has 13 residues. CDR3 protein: CATSRLDYSGAFF. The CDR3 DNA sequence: TGTGCCACCAGCAGACTCGACTATTCGGGGGCTTTCTTT. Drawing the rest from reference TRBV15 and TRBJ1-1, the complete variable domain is DAMVIQNPRYQVTQFGKPVTLSCSQTLNHNVMYWYQQKSSQAPKLLFHYYDKDFNNEADTPDNFQSRRPNTSFCFLDIRSPGLGDTAMYLCATSRLDYSGAFFGQGTRLTVV.

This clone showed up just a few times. DNA for the CDR3: TGCGCCAGCAGCTTGGACGTCGGCAGGGAAGCTTTCTTT. It codes for CASSLDVGREAFF. The chain has TRBV5-1 and TRBJ1-1; D is unresolved. CDR1 is SGHRS and CDR2 is YFSETQ in the germline V gene. CDR3 length equals 13 residues. The V and J ends lost 0 bases and 8 bases respectively, with 11 bases between them.

The CDR3 DNA sequence: TGTGCCAGCAGCTTTGGGACTTTACAAGAGACCCAGTACTTC. Protein: CASSFGTLQETQYF. The J gene is TRBJ2-5, the V gene TRBV11-2; maybe TRBD2 (6 bases). The CDR3 is 14 residues long. V was pared by 3 bases and J by 2 bases, with 10 bases between. Germline lookup yields CDR1 SGHAT and CDR2 FQNNGV.

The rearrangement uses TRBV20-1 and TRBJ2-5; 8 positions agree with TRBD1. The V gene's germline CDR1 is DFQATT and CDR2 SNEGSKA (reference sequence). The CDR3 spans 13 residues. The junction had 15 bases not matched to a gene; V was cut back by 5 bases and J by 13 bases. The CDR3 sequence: CSAGDRGQGRVYF. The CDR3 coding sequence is TGCAGTGCTGGTGACAGGGGCCAAGGGCGGGTGTACTTC.

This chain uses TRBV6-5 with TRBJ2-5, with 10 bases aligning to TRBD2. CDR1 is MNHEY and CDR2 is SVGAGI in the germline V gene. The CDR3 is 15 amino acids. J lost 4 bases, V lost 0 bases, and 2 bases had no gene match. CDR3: CASSYSIAGGETQYF. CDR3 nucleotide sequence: TGTGCCAGCAGTTACTCTATAGCGGGAGGAGAGACCCAGTACTTC.

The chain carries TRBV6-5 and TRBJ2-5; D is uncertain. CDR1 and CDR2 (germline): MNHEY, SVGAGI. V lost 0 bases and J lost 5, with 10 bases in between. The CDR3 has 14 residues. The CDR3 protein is CASSYSKAAETQYF. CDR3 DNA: TGTGCCAGCAGTTACTCGAAAGCCGCGGAGACCCAGTACTTC.

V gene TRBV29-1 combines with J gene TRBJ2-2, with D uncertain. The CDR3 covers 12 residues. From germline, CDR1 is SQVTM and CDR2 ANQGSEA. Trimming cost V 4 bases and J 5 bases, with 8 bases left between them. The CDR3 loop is CSVVRATGELFF. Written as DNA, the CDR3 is TGCAGCGTTGTCCGCGCGACCGGGGAGCTGTTTTTT.

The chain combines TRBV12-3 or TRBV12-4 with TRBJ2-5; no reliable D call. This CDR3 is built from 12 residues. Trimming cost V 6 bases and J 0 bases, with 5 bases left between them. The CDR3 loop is CASSLYQETQYF. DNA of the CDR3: TGTGCCAGCAGCTTGTACCAAGAGACCCAGTACTTC.

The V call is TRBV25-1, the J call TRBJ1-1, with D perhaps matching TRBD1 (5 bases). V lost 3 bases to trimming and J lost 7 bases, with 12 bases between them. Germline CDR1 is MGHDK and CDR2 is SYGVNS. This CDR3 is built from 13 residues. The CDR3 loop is CASSDYQGIEAFF. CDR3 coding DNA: TGTGCCAGCAGTGACTATCAGGGTATTGAAGCTTTCTTT.

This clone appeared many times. CDR3 sequence reads: CASSLVPKGYVYEQYF. CDR3 DNA: TGTGCCAGCAGCTTAGTCCCGAAGGGGTATGTCTACGAGCAGTACTTC. The V call is TRBV11-2, the J call TRBJ2-7; a weak D match, TRBD1 (5 bases). The germline V gene has CDR1 SGHAT and CDR2 FQNNGV. The CDR3 covers 16 residues. Trimming pared 1 base from V and 3 bases from J, leaving 16 bases between.

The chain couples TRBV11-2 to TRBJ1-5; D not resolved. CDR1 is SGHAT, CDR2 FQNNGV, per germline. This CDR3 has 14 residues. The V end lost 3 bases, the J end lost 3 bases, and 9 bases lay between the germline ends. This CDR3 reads CASSLNRPNQPQHF. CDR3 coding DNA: TGTGCCAGCAGCTTGAACAGACCCAATCAGCCCCAGCATTTT.

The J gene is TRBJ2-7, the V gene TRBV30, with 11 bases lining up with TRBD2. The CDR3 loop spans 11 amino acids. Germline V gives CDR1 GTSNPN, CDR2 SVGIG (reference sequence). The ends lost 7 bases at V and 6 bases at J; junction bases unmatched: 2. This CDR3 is CALTSGGEQYF. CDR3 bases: TGTGCCTTAACTAGCGGGGGCGAGCAGTACTTC.

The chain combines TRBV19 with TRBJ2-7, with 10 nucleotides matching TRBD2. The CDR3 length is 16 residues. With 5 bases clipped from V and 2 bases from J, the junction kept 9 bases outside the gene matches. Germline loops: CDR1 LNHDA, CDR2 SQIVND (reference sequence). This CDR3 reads CASSWGGTSVPYEQYF. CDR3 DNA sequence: TGTGCCAGTAGTTGGGGGGGGACTAGCGTCCCCTACGAGCAGTACTTC. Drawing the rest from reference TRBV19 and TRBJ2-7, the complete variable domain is DGGITQSPKYLFRKEGQNVTLSCEQNLNHDAMYWYRQDPGQGLRLIYYSQIVNDFQKGDIAEGYSVSREKKESFPLTVTSAQKNPTAFYLCASSWGGTSVPYEQYFGPGTRLTVT.

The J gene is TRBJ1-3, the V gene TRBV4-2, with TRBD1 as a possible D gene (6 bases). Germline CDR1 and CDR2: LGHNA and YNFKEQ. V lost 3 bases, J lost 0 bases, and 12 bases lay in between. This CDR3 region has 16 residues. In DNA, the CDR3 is TGTGCCAGCAGCCATAGATCCAGGGGCTCTGGAAACACCATATATTTT. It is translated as CASSHRSRGSGNTIYF.

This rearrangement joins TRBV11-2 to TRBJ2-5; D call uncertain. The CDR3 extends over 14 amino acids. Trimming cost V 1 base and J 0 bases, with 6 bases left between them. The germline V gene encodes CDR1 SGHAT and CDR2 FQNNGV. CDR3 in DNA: TGTGCCAGCAGCTTAGGACTGTACCAAGAGACCCAGTACTTC. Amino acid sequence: CASSLGLYQETQYF.

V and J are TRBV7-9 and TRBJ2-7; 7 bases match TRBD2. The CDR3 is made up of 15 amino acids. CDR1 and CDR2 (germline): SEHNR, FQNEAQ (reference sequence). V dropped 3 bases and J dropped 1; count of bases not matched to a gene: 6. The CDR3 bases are TGTGCCAGCAGCTTTGTGGGGACTACGTCCTACGAGCAGTACTTC. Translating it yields CASSFVGTTSYEQYF. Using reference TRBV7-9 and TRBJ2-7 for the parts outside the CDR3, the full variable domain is DTGVSQNPRHKITKRGQNVTFRCDPISEHNRLYWYRQTLGQGPEFLTYFQNEAQLEKSRLLSDRFSAERPKGSFSTLEIQRTEQGDSAMYLCASSFVGTTSYEQYFGPGTRLTVT.

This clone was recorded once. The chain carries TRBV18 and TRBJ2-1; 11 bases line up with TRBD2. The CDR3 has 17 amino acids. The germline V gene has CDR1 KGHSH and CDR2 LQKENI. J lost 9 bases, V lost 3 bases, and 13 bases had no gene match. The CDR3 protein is CASSPTSGRGISFEQFF. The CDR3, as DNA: TGTGCCAGCTCACCTACTAGCGGGAGAGGGATAAGCTTTGAGCAGTTCTTC.

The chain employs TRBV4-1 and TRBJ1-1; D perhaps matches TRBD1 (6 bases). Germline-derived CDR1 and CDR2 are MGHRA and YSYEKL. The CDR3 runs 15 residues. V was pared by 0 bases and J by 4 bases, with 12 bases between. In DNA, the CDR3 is TGCGCCAGCAGCCAAGATTGGCAAGGGGGCACTGAAGCTTTCTTT. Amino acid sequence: CASSQDWQGGTEAFF.